This passage covers 30 T cell receptor beta chains from one sample sequenced in a study of blood T cell repertoires in COVID-19. Measured with immunoSEQ multiplex PCR; TCRdb has only the in-frame clones, and not every one. The sample yields a few hundred thousand clones, more than 70% seen once. Sequencing was carried out using peripheral blood. These receptors came from a woman in her twenties or thirties with COVID-19, enrolled during active disease.

The CDR3 DNA is TGTGCCAGCAGCCTGACAGGGACTAATTCACCCCTCCACTTT. Its translation: CASSLTGTNSPLHF. The chain has TRBV3-1 (or the pseudogene TRBV3-2) and TRBJ1-6; 7 bases fit TRBD1. From germline, CDR1 is LGHDT and CDR2 YNNKEL (reference sequence). This CDR3 is 14 amino acids long. J was trimmed by 6 bases and V by 4 bases; bases with no gene match: 3.

The chain combines TRBV29-1 with TRBJ2-5; 7 positions match TRBD1. This CDR3 region has 14 residues. CDR1 is SQVTM, CDR2 ANQGSEA, per germline. V shed 7 bases and J 5 bases; nucleotides not matched to a gene: 13. The DNA for the CDR3 is TGCAGCGCTGACACCGGGACAGTGAGTGAGACCCAGTACTTC. The encoded protein is CSADTGTVSETQYF.

V usage is TRBV10-1 and J usage is TRBJ1-5; 10 bases match TRBD1. With V trimmed by 6 bases and J by 4 bases, 12 bases remained unmatched. The CDR3 extends over 17 amino acids. Germline V lookup: CDR1 WNHNN, CDR2 SYGVQD (reference sequence). CDR3 in amino acids: CASRLRPGQGTNQPQHF. CDR3 bases: TGCGCCAGCAGGCTTAGACCGGGACAGGGGACAAATCAGCCCCAGCATTTT.

This chain joins TRBV5-6 and TRBJ1-6; TRBD1 matches 9 bases. The CDR3 runs 18 residues. CDR1 is SGHDT, CDR2 YYEEEE, per germline. V shed 5 bases, J shed 7 bases, and the junction held 16 bases outside the gene matches. The CDR3 coding sequence is TGTGCCAGCAGATCCGGGACAGGGTCGAAATTCGAAAATTCACCCCTCCACTTT. It translates to CASRSGTGSKFENSPLHF.

The J gene is TRBJ1-5, the V gene TRBV29-1, with TRBD1 identical over 7 bases. CDR3 length: 14 residues. Germline CDR1 reads SQVTM; CDR2 reads ANQGSEA. After removal of 6 bases from V and 7 bases from J, the junction contained 12 bases not matched to a gene. CDR3 DNA: TGCAGCGTCGCTACAGGGGCTCAGGACCAGCCCCAGCATTTT. Amino acids: CSVATGAQDQPQHF.

The chain uses TRBV7-8 and TRBJ1-2; D is perhaps TRBD1 (6 bases). The CDR3 length is 14 residues. CDR1 and CDR2 (germline): SGHVS, FQNEAQ. Between the trimmed V and J ends, which lost 1 base and 2 bases, there was a span of 8 bases. The CDR3 loop reads CASSLDRANYGYTF. CDR3 bases: TGTGCCAGCAGCTTAGACAGGGCAAACTATGGCTACACCTTC.

The chain links TRBV6-2 or TRBV6-3 to TRBJ2-7; TRBD1 agrees at 9 bases. Germline CDR1 and CDR2: MNHEY and SVGEGT. Trimming removed 5 bases from V and 3 bases from J; junction bases left unmatched: 8. The CDR3 contains 15 residues. The CDR3 DNA is TGTGCCAGCAGTCCCGGGACAGGGATCCGCTACGAGCAGTACGTC. Protein product: CASSPGTGIRYEQYV.

This chain connects TRBV7-8 to TRBJ2-2; D may be TRBD2 (5 bases). The CDR3 loop spans 14 amino acids. Germline loops: CDR1 SGHVS, CDR2 FQNEAQ. The ends were cut back, 1 base at V and 8 bases at J, with 11 bases in the middle. The CDR3 bases are TGTGCCAGCAGCTTAGAAACGGGGATTGGGGAGCTGTTTTTT. It yields the protein CASSLETGIGELFF.

This clone was counted at least ten times. V and J are TRBV4-3 and TRBJ2-3; perhaps TRBD1 as D (6 bases). V was clipped by 0 bases and J by 0 bases, with 10 bases between them. The CDR3 runs 16 residues. CDR1 and CDR2 from the germline V gene are LGHNA and YSLEER. CDR3 residues: CASSQDPTGSTDTQYF. DNA of the CDR3: TGCGCCAGCAGCCAAGATCCGACAGGTAGCACAGATACGCAGTATTTT.

The rearrangement uses TRBV2 and TRBJ1-5, with D perhaps TRBD1 (5 bases). Germline assignment: CDR1 SNHLY and CDR2 FYNNEI. The CDR3 is made up of 12 amino acids. Trimming removed 4 bases at V and 7 bases at J, with 8 bases between. This CDR3 is CASSAGSQPQHF. CDR3 bases: TGTGCCAGCAGTGCAGGGTCCCAGCCCCAGCATTTT.

The V call is TRBV29-1, the J call TRBJ1-1; a possible D gene is TRBD1 (5 bases). V lost 6 bases to trimming and J lost 6 bases, with 38 bases between them. This CDR3 comprises 20 residues. CDR1 SQVTM and CDR2 ANQGSEA come from the germline V gene. Here the CDR3 DNA reads TGCAGCGTCCTAGGACGTAGGGGCTCGGCGGGGCTTGATATAGGAGCTGAAGCTTTCTTT. It yields the protein CSVLGRRGSAGLDIGAEAFF.

The chain recombines TRBV5-4 with TRBJ2-2; D is perhaps TRBD2 (5 bases). The CDR3 has 15 residues. V was shortened by 0 bases and J by 5 bases, with 11 bases between the two germline ends. Germline-derived CDR1 and CDR2 are SGHNT and YYREEE (reference sequence). As DNA, the CDR3 is TGTGCCAGCAGCTTGGGGACTGTCAGGACCGGGGAGCTGTTTTTT. This sequence encodes CASSLGTVRTGELFF.

The rearrangement links TRBV5-1 to TRBJ2-6; D gene ambiguous. Germline CDR1 and CDR2: SGHRS and YFSETQ. The CDR3 runs 16 residues. Trimming removed 0 bases at V and 0 bases at J, with 7 bases between. The DNA for the CDR3 is TGCGCCAGCAGCTTGGGGGCAAGCTCTGGGGCCAACGTCCTGACTTTC. Its translation is CASSLGASSGANVLTF.

The V gene is TRBV5-1, the J gene TRBJ2-5; 7 bases map to TRBD1. Trimming removed 3 bases from V and 5 bases from J; junction bases left unmatched: 10. The CDR3 totals 15 residues. The germline CDR1 and CDR2 sequences are SGHRS and YFSETQ. CDR3 sequence (DNA): TGCGCCAGCAGCTGGACAGGTGTGAGTTCGGAGACCCAGTACTTC. Its protein product is CASSWTGVSSETQYF.

This chain joins TRBV6-1 and TRBJ1-6, with D maybe TRBD1 (5 bases). Trimming cost V 2 bases and J 11 bases, with 13 bases left between them. The CDR3 loop spans 14 amino acids. The germline CDR1 and CDR2 sequences are MNHNS and SASEGT. Here the CDR3 reads CASSEPGSLTPLHF. The CDR3, as DNA: TGTGCCAGCAGTGAACCAGGGTCCCTCACACCCCTCCACTTT.

The sample holds a few counts of this clone. This chain links TRBV30 with TRBJ2-2, with TRBD2 identical over 14 bases. The CDR3 loop spans 16 amino acids. Germline CDR1 GTSNPN, CDR2 SVGIG (reference sequence). Trimming took 4 bases from V and 4 from J; bases not matched to a gene: 5. Here the CDR3 reads CAWMGLAGASTGELFF. As DNA, the CDR3 is TGTGCCTGGATGGGACTAGCGGGGGCCTCCACCGGGGAGCTGTTTTTT.

The chain links TRBV4-1 to TRBJ2-5; D not resolved. Between the trimmed V and J ends, which lost 2 bases and 5 bases, there was a span of 9 bases. This CDR3 region has 13 residues. Germline V lookup: CDR1 MGHRA, CDR2 YSYEKL. DNA for the CDR3: TGCGCCAGCAGCCAACTGGAGACCGAGACCCAGTACTTC. Encoded protein: CASSQLETETQYF.

CDR3 DNA: TGCAGCGTTGCTTGGGGCCATGGCCGCTCAGATACGCAGTATTTT. Its translation is CSVAWGHGRSDTQYF. The J gene is TRBJ2-3, the V gene TRBV29-1, with a tentative D call TRBD1 (5 bases). This CDR3 has 15 amino acids. Germline-derived CDR1 and CDR2 are SQVTM and ANQGSEA. Between the trimmed V and J ends, which lost 4 bases and 4 bases, there was a span of 18 bases.

The rearrangement links TRBV3-1 (or the pseudogene TRBV3-2) to TRBJ1-3, with a weak D call TRBD1 (6 bases). Trimming cost V 2 bases and J 12 bases, with 14 bases left between them. CDR1 LGHDT and CDR2 YNNKEL come from the germline V gene (reference sequence). This CDR3 has 13 amino acids. CDR3 sequence reads: CASSQQTGSGIYF. The CDR3 DNA reads as TGTGCCAGCAGCCAACAAACAGGGTCCGGCATATATTTT.

The genes are TRBV5-1 and TRBJ2-3, with 9 bases that match TRBD2. J was trimmed by 5 bases and V by 9 bases; bases with no gene match: 13. Germline V lookup: CDR1 SGHRS, CDR2 YFSETQ. CDR3 size: 15 residues. CDR3 region: CATRRNSGGIDTQYF. The CDR3 coding sequence is TGCGCCACCCGAAGAAATAGCGGGGGAATAGATACGCAGTATTTT.

This clone appeared once. V usage is TRBV14 and J usage is TRBJ1-1, with 7 bases lining up with TRBD1. Germline V gene lookup returns CDR1 SGHDN and CDR2 FVKESK. J was trimmed by 5 bases and V by 5 bases; bases with no gene match: 2. This CDR3 region has 12 residues. CDR3 DNA sequence: TGTGCCAGCAGCGTCAGGGGGACTGAAGCTTTCTTT. This gives the protein CASSVRGTEAFF.

This clone occurred once. This chain links TRBV21-1 with TRBJ1-2. TRBV21-1 corresponds to a pseudogene. This CDR3 contains 14 residues. CDR3 region: CASSRGLANYGYTF. Here the CDR3 DNA reads TGTGCCAGCAGCCGGGGGTTAGCTAACTATGGCTACACCTTC.

The chain employs TRBV2 and TRBJ2-3; 9 bases match TRBD2. Per the germline V gene, CDR1 is SNHLY and CDR2 is FYNNEI. Unmatched junction bases numbered 8, after V lost 3 bases and J lost 10 bases. This CDR3 region has 14 residues. CDR3 protein: CASSDVAGVAPQYF. Here the CDR3 DNA reads TGTGCCAGCAGTGATGTAGCGGGGGTCGCGCCGCAGTATTTT.

CDR3 residues: CASSYPGQGAEQYF. The DNA for the CDR3 is TGTGCCAGCAGTTACCCGGGACAGGGGGCCGAGCAGTACTTC. This rearrangement joins TRBV6-5 to TRBJ2-7; 12 nucleotides match TRBD1. V lost 2 bases and J lost 6; bases outside the gene matches: 2. The V gene's germline CDR1 is MNHEY and CDR2 SVGAGI. The CDR3 consists of 14 residues.

The chain has TRBV5-1 and TRBJ1-3; the D gene is possibly TRBD1 (5 bases). Germline assignment: CDR1 SGHRS and CDR2 YFSETQ. This CDR3 comprises 16 residues. The V and J ends lost 4 bases and 0 bases respectively, with 14 bases between them. The CDR3 coding sequence is TGCGCCAGCAGCCAAGGACACGGACCCTCTGGAAACACCATATATTTT. This encodes CASSQGHGPSGNTIYF.

The rearrangement joins TRBV6-1 to TRBJ1-5; possibly TRBD1 for D (5 bases). The CDR3 sequence is 16 residues long. Per the germline V gene, CDR1 is MNHNS and CDR2 is SASEGT. The ends were cut back, 3 bases at V and 4 bases at J, with 16 bases in the middle. The CDR3 is CASSEFPGSRNQPQHF. The CDR3 coding sequence is TGTGCCAGCAGTGAGTTCCCAGGGTCCCGAAATCAGCCCCAGCATTTT.

This CDR3 reads CASSPNWGDSGNTIYF. The CDR3 DNA reads as TGTGCCAGCTCCCCGAATTGGGGGGACTCTGGAAACACCATATATTTT. The chain joins TRBV18 to TRBJ1-3; D is perhaps TRBD1 (5 bases). The germline gives CDR1 KGHSH, CDR2 LQKENI. Trimming took off 6 bases at V and 0 bases at J, with 15 bases between the two ends. The CDR3 spans 16 residues. Variable domain in full (rest from reference TRBV18 and TRBJ1-3): NAGVMQNPRHLVRRRGQEARLRCSPMKGHSHVYWYRQLPEEGLKFMVYLQKENIIDESGMPKERFSAEFPKEGPSILRIQQVVRGDSAAYFCASSPNWGDSGNTIYFGEGSWLTVV.

This clone was recorded once. The V and J genes are TRBV7-9 and TRBJ1-2, with 7 bases that match TRBD1. V was clipped by 8 bases and J by 4 bases; unmatched bases: 10. This CDR3 is 14 amino acids long. Germline V gene sequence: CDR1 SEHNR, CDR2 FQNEAQ (reference sequence). The CDR3 DNA is TGTGCCAGCCTCGCTAGACAGGGACCCTATGGCTACACCTTC. The encoded protein is CASLARQGPYGYTF.

The chain carries TRBV6-5 and TRBJ1-1; perhaps TRBD1 as D (6 bases). With 7 bases removed from V and 11 bases from J, the gap between germline ends came to 23 bases. The CDR3 has 14 residues. Germline V gives CDR1 MNHEY, CDR2 SVGAGI. As DNA, the CDR3 is TGTGCCAGCAAACCGTTCCTACAGGGAGGGTGGGCTTTCTTT. Translated: CASKPFLQGGWAFF.

This chain uses TRBV28 with TRBJ2-7; TRBD1 matches at 7 bases. Germline trimming cut 5 bases from V and 5 bases from J; bases unmatched to any gene: 6. This CDR3 spans 13 amino acids. Germline CDR1 reads MDHEN; CDR2 reads SYDVKM. In DNA form, the CDR3 reads TGTGCCAGCAGTATGACAGGGAAGAACGAGCAGTACTTC. This gives the protein CASSMTGKNEQYF.